Listed below are T cell receptor beta chains from one sample, sequenced in a study of CD8+ T cells in alopecia areata. This table comes from immunoSEQ multiplex PCR, and its TCRdb copy is limited to in-frame clones, with some not included. The sample contains roughly 150,000 clones, 55% of which appear only once. Sequenced material: CD4+ T cells sorted from blood. The receptors shown here come from a human donor in good health. The CDR3 runs from the conserved cysteine through the conserved F or W. The order of the fields is clone size, V gene, J gene, D gene, CDR3 DNA, CDR3 protein. A D gene is named only where the DNA matches it firmly. Clone size is shown for a subset of rows, as once, few, many or a class of expanded clone.

>NA|TRBV25-1|TRBJ2-1|TRBD2
TGTGCCAGCAACCTAGCGGGGGACAATGAGCAGTTCTTC
CASNLAGDNEQFF
>NA|TRBV15|TRBJ2-3|NA
TGTGCCACCAGCAGAGTATTTGGGACAGATACGCAGTATTTT
CATSRVFGTDTQYF
>NA|TRBV29-1|TRBJ1-1|NA
TGCAGCATTGGCAAGGGCCTGAACACTGAAGCTTTCTTT
CSIGKGLNTEAFF
>NA|TRBV7-9|TRBJ1-2|TRBD1
TGTGCCAGCAGCCCCCGGGACAGGGTCGGCTACACCTTC
CASSPRDRVGYTF
>NA|TRBV15|TRBJ2-1|TRBD1
TGTGCCACCAGATCCGGACAGGGGGTTTATAGTGAGCAGTTCTTC
CATRSGQGVYSEQFF
>NA|TRBV29-1|TRBJ2-5|TRBD1
TGCAGCGGGAGAGGACAGGGCAAGACCCAGTACTTC
CSGRGQGKTQYF
>NA|TRBV6-5|TRBJ2-7|TRBD1
TGTGCCAGCAGGCAAGGGACAGGCTCCGAGCAGTACTTC
CASRQGTGSEQYF
>NA|TRBV29-1|TRBJ1-1|NA
TGCAGCGCCGTACAGGGAAGCTACACTGAAGCTTTCTTT
CSAVQGSYTEAFF
>NA|TRBV29-1|TRBJ1-1|NA
TGCAGCGTGAGAGACGGGAACACTGAAGCTTTCTTT
CSVRDGNTEAFF
>NA|TRBV2|TRBJ2-1|TRBD2
TGTGCCAGCAGTGCTCGACTAGCGGGAGTGAATGAGCAGTTCTTC
CASSARLAGVNEQFF
>few|TRBV11-2|TRBJ1-2|NA
TGTGCCAGCAGCTCAGTGAAGAGCGGCTATGGCTACACCTTC
CASSSVKSGYGYTF
>once|TRBV7-2|TRBJ1-5|NA
TGTGCCAGCAGCCCACAGGTGGCTCAGCCCCAGCATTTT
CASSPQVAQPQHF
>NA|TRBV29-1|TRBJ1-1|NA
TGCAGCGTTGAATATAACACTGAAGCTTTCTTT
CSVEYNTEAFF
>NA|TRBV5-1|TRBJ2-5|NA
TGCGCCAGCAGCTTGGAGGGACGACCAGAGACCCAGTACTTC
CASSLEGRPETQYF
>NA|TRBV5-1|TRBJ2-1|TRBD2
TGCGCCAGCAGCTTGCTGACTAGCGGGGATTACAATGAGCAGTTCTTC
CASSLLTSGDYNEQFF
>NA|TRBV10-3|TRBJ2-7|NA
TGTGCCATAGGGACTTTGACCTACGAGCAGTACTTC
CAIGTLTYEQYF
>once|TRBV15|TRBJ2-5|NA
TGTGCCACCAGCAAATTGGGACGTAGGATGGGGGGAGAGACCCAGTACTTC
CATSKLGRRMGGETQYF
>NA|TRBV4-1|TRBJ2-3|NA
TGCGCCAGCAGCCAAGAAGGGCCTGGTACGCAGTATTTT
CASSQEGPGTQYF
>NA|TRBV5-4|TRBJ2-7|NA
TGTGCCAGCAGTTCCGGGAACGAGCAGTACTTC
CASSSGNEQYF
>NA|TRBV29-1|TRBJ1-2|TRBD1
TGCAGCGTTGGACCGCATCCGGGACAGGGGTTCCATGGCTACACCTTC
CSVGPHPGQGFHGYTF
>NA|TRBV27|TRBJ2-6|NA
TGTGCCAGCAGTCCTGTCCCGGGACGGACCTCTGGGGCCAACGTCCTGACTTTC
CASSPVPGRTSGANVLTF
>few|TRBV27|TRBJ2-7|TRBD2
TGTGCCAGTCGGCCGACCTTGCGTTGGGAGGGCTCCTACGAGCAGTACTTC
CASRPTLRWEGSYEQYF
>NA|TRBV29-1|TRBJ2-3|NA
TGCAGCTCGCGGGTACCACCCACAGATACGCAGTATTTT
CSSRVPPTDTQYF
>NA|TRBV9|TRBJ2-1|TRBD2
TGTGCCAGCACCCCGCGGCCAACTAGCGGGAGAAGGACGTATGAGCAGTTCTTC
CASTPRPTSGRRTYEQFF
>NA|TRBV25-1|TRBJ2-3|TRBD2
TGTGCCAGCAGCGATAGCGGGATAGGGACAGATACGCAGTATTTT
CASSDSGIGTDTQYF
>NA|TRBV18|TRBJ1-5|NA
TGTGCCAGCTCCGGTGGGGGGGTTCAGCCCCAGCATTTT
CASSGGGVQPQHF
>NA|TRBV5-4|TRBJ2-5|TRBD2
TGTGCCAGCAGCACGGGACTAGCGTTAGAGACCCAGTACTTC
CASSTGLALETQYF
>NA|TRBV29-1|TRBJ2-1|TRBD2
TGCAGCGTTGCCTGGACTAGCGGGTTATACAATGAGCAGTTCTTC
CSVAWTSGLYNEQFF
>few|TRBV7-2|TRBJ1-3|NA
TGTGCCAGCAGCGAACAGGGATCTGGAAACACCATATATTTT
CASSEQGSGNTIYF
>once|TRBV25-1|TRBJ2-5|NA
TGTGCCAGCAGTAACCGGGGAGGGGGTTTGGAGACCCAGTACTTC
CASSNRGGGLETQYF
>NA|TRBV7-8|TRBJ2-2|NA
TGTGCCAGCAGCAATGGCATCGGGGAGCTGTTTTTT
CASSNGIGELFF
>once|TRBV6-1|TRBJ2-5|NA
TGTGCCAGCTGTCAACCCCACCAAGAGACCCAGTACTTC
CASCQPHQETQYF
>NA|TRBV29-1|TRBJ1-1|NA
TGCAGCGTTGACAGGGAGTACACTGAAGCTTTCTTT
CSVDREYTEAFF
>NA|TRBV29-1|TRBJ2-7|TRBD1
TGCAGCGACAGGGGCAGGGTCCCCTACGAGCAGTACTTC
CSDRGRVPYEQYF
>NA|TRBV2|TRBJ2-7|NA
TGTGCCAGCAGCCACGAGGGGGGAGGCTCCTACGAGCAGTACTTC
CASSHEGGGSYEQYF
>few|TRBV27|TRBJ1-1|NA
TGTGCCAGCAGTTTTCGACAGTTGAACACTGAAGCTTTCTTT
CASSFRQLNTEAFF
>few|TRBV2|TRBJ2-4|NA
TGTGCCAGCAGTCCCCTGGACAACAAAAACATTCAGTACTTC
CASSPLDNKNIQYF
>NA|TRBV27|TRBJ2-3|TRBD2
TGTGCCAGTCACACTGTGGCGGGAGAGGTAGATACGCAGTATTTT
CASHTVAGEVDTQYF
>NA|TRBV29-1|TRBJ1-1|NA
TGCAGCGTCGACCTCCGGAGCTTT
CSVDLRSF
>few|TRBV20-1|TRBJ2-7|NA
TGCAGTGCTCGCCTAATCTACGAGCAGTACTTC
CSARLIYEQYF
>NA|TRBV6-5|TRBJ1-2|TRBD1
TGTGCCAGCAGCCGGGGGGGGACAGGGCGGCGTGGCTACACCTTC
CASSRGGTGRRGYTF
>NA|TRBV15|TRBJ2-3|NA
TGTGCCACCAGAGGGGAGCTGAACAGGGAGGCGCAGTATTTT
CATRGELNREAQYF
>NA|TRBV29-1|TRBJ2-7|TRBD2
TGCAGCGTTGAAATCAGCGGGACCCCGCTTGGCGAGCAGTACTTC
CSVEISGTPLGEQYF
>NA|TRBV7-9|TRBJ1-2|NA
TGTGCCAGCAGCTTCGGAGCAGGGGCAGTCTATGGCTACACCTTC
CASSFGAGAVYGYTF
>few|TRBV5-1|TRBJ2-7|TRBD2
TGCGCCAGCAGCTTGGGTCTCCACCCGGGACTAGCGGGAGGCCGGGGGTACGAGCAGTACTTC
CASSLGLHPGLAGGRGYEQYF
>NA|TRBV15|TRBJ1-1|NA
TGTGCCACCAGCAAAGACACCAACACTGAAGCTTTCTTT
CATSKDTNTEAFF
>NA|TRBV30|TRBJ1-2|TRBD1
TGTGCCTGGAGTCGGCAGGGGGCAGGTGGCTACACCTTC
CAWSRQGAGGYTF
>NA|TRBV7-2|TRBJ2-7|NA
TGTGCCAGCAGCTTAGAGGGAATCCACGAGCAGTACTTC
CASSLEGIHEQYF
>NA|TRBV28|TRBJ2-3|TRBD1
TGTGCCAGCAGTTTCCACAGGGGGAGGACAGATACGCAGTATTTT
CASSFHRGRTDTQYF
>NA|TRBV5-4|TRBJ1-2|TRBD1
TGTGCCAGCAGCTTGGACCTTACAGGGGCTCTTAACTATGGCTACACCTTC
CASSLDLTGALNYGYTF
>once|TRBV28|TRBJ1-5|NA
TGTGCCACCTGGGGTGGGCTTTCTTCGCCCCAGCATTTT
CATWGGLSSPQHF
>NA|TRBV10-3|TRBJ2-3|NA
TGTGCCATCAGTGAGCGTAAGGCAGGAGCGGTCACAGATACGCAGTATTTT
CAISERKAGAVTDTQYF
>NA|TRBV7-6|TRBJ2-5|NA
TGTGCCAGCAGCTCGCAAGAGACCCAGTACTTC
CASSSQETQYF